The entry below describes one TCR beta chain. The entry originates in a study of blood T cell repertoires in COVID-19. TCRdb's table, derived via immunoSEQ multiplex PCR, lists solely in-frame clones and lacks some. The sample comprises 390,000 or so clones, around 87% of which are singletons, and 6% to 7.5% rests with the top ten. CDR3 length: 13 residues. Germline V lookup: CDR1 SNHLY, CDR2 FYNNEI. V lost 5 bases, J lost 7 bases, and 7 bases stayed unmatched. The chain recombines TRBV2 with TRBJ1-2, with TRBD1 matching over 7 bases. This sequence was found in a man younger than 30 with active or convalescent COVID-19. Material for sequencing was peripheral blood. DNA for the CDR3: TGTGCCAGCAGTTACAGGGGATTTGCTGGCTACACCTTC. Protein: CASSYRGFAGYTF.